Each of the 4 T cell receptor beta chains below was sequenced from the same sample in a study of T cell responses to AZD1222 COVID-19 vaccine. The method was immunoSEQ multiplex PCR; TCRdb's version includes in-frame clones alone and lacks a portion of them. The data show roughly 160,000 clones, about 89% seen once. Sequencing was performed on peripheral blood, taken on day 0 of AZD1222 vaccination. These receptors all come from an adult in good health.

This chain joins TRBV5-6 and TRBJ1-1, with D possibly matching TRBD1 (6 bases). The CDR3 sequence is 17 residues long. Germline loops: CDR1 SGHDT, CDR2 YYEEEE. The V end was cut by 4 bases, the J end by 4 bases, with 23 bases between. The CDR3 DNA follows: TGTGCCAGCAGCCCGTGGACAGAGCTACTGTGGGGCACTGAAGCTTTCTTT. Translating gives CASSPWTELLWGTEAFF.

The chain recombines TRBV2 with TRBJ1-1; D unclear. V lost 6 bases and J lost 5, with 10 bases in between. CDR3 size: 12 residues. CDR1 SNHLY and CDR2 FYNNEI come from the germline V gene. CDR3 residues: CASSPKGTEAFF. DNA for the CDR3: TGTGCCAGCAGCCCGAAAGGGACTGAAGCTTTCTTT. Using reference TRBV2 and TRBJ1-1 for the parts outside the CDR3, the full variable domain is EPEVTQTPSHQVTQMGQEVILRCVPISNHLYFYWYRQILGQKVEFLVSFYNNEISEKSEIFDDQFSVERPDGSNFTLKIRSTKLEDSAMYFCASSPKGTEAFFGQGTRLTVV.

This chain links TRBV7-9 with TRBJ2-5, with 13 bases fitting TRBD2. V lost 5 bases, J lost 1 base, and 10 bases stayed unmatched. The CDR3 sequence is 18 residues long. The germline V gene has CDR1 SEHNR and CDR2 FQNEAQ (reference sequence). CDR3 coding DNA: TGTGCCAGCAGCCCACTACTAGCGGGAGGGCCGTCCCAAGAGACCCAGTACTTC. It specifies CASSPLLAGGPSQETQYF.

The chain recombines TRBV7-2 with TRBJ2-7; TRBD2 matches at 9 bases. CDR1 is SGHTA and CDR2 is FQGNSA in the germline V gene. This CDR3 region has 15 residues. The V segment lost 5 bases and the J segment 7 bases; nucleotides outside the gene matches: 12. CDR3 region: CASSISSGGGGEQYF. The DNA for the CDR3 is TGTGCCAGCAGCATCAGTAGCGGGGGTGGAGGGGAGCAGTACTTC.